The 13 T cell receptor beta chains below come from one sample, sequenced in a study of T cell responses to AZD1222 COVID-19 vaccine. Sequenced by immunoSEQ multiplex PCR; TCRdb stores in-frame clones only, minus some. The sample lists approximately 190,000 clones, just over 90% occurring once. Here the sequenced sample was peripheral blood, taken on day 0 of AZD1222 vaccination. The receptors shown here come from an adult in good health.

J is TRBJ2-7 and V is TRBV4-3; a possible D gene is TRBD1 (6 bases). V was cut by 1 base and J by 6 bases, with 10 bases left in between. The germline V gene has CDR1 LGHNA and CDR2 YSLEER. CDR3 length equals 13 residues. The CDR3 here is CASSQVQGSEQYF. The CDR3 DNA reads TGCGCCAGCAGCCAAGTTCAGGGGAGCGAGCAGTACTTC.

V gene TRBV7-2 combines with J gene TRBJ2-7, with 8 bases lining up with TRBD2. CDR1 SGHTA and CDR2 FQGNSA come from the germline V gene. This CDR3 has 18 amino acids. The J segment lost 3 bases and the V segment lost 4 bases, leaving 17 bases of the junction unmatched. CDR3 DNA: TGTGCCAGCAGCTCACTTCCCGCGACCGGGACTAGAGGCTACGAGCAGTACTTC. Its protein product is CASSSLPATGTRGYEQYF.

The V and J genes are TRBV27 and TRBJ1-1; the D gene is possibly TRBD1 (5 bases). V lost 6 bases and J lost 2, with 10 bases in between. The CDR3 runs to 13 residues. Germline CDR1 reads MNHEY; CDR2 reads SMNVEV (reference sequence). The chain's CDR3 is CASRDTGNTEAFF. The CDR3 nucleotides read TGTGCCAGCAGGGATACAGGTAACACTGAAGCTTTCTTT.

J is TRBJ2-7 and V is TRBV2, with TRBD1 identical over 10 bases. This CDR3 is built from 16 residues. Per germline, CDR1 SNHLY and CDR2 FYNNEI. V lost 2 bases and J lost 7; bases outside the gene matches: 11. Here the CDR3 reads CASSEPAGTGVREQYF. The CDR3 nucleotides read TGTGCCAGCAGTGAACCTGCCGGGACAGGGGTGAGGGAGCAGTACTTC.

The chain employs TRBV29-1 and TRBJ2-7, with D maybe TRBD2 (6 bases). CDR1 and CDR2 (germline): SQVTM, ANQGSEA. The CDR3 has 13 residues. V was cut by 7 bases and J by 4 bases, with 17 bases left in between. The chain's CDR3 is CSAAGGSGYEQYF. In DNA, the CDR3 is TGCAGCGCAGCAGGTGGTAGCGGTTACGAGCAGTACTTC.

This clone came up once. This chain connects TRBV5-4 to TRBJ2-5; 9 bases map to TRBD2. The CDR3 totals 17 residues. The V segment lost 4 bases and the J segment 4 bases; nucleotides outside the gene matches: 14. Germline V gene data show CDR1 as SGHNT and CDR2 as YYREEE (reference sequence). Here the CDR3 reads CASSPPGGGGARETQYF. CDR3 in DNA: TGTGCCAGCAGCCCGCCCGGGGGCGGGGGGGCAAGAGAGACCCAGTACTTC.

DNA of the CDR3: TGTGCCAGCAGTGATGCGGGAGGTAGGAGCGTGCCCTACGAGCAGTACTTC. Amino acid sequence: CASSDAGGRSVPYEQYF. The rearrangement uses TRBV25-1 and TRBJ2-7; TRBD2 agrees at 8 bases. J was trimmed by 2 bases and V by 3 bases; bases with no gene match: 12. The CDR3 is 17 residues long. CDR1 and CDR2 from the germline V gene are MGHDK and SYGVNS.

The V and J genes are TRBV7-9 and TRBJ2-7; D unresolved. Trimming shortened V by 3 bases and J by 2 bases, and 8 bases separated the two germline ends. CDR1 is SEHNR, CDR2 FQNEAQ, per germline (reference sequence). This CDR3 has 13 amino acids. The CDR3 here is CASSLYSTYEQYF. Here the CDR3 DNA reads TGTGCCAGCAGCTTGTACAGCACCTACGAGCAGTACTTC.

The rearrangement joins TRBV5-1 to TRBJ2-3, with D possibly matching TRBD2 (5 bases). V lost 4 bases and J lost 1, with 13 bases in between. This CDR3 has 15 amino acids. The germline V gene encodes CDR1 SGHRS and CDR2 YFSETQ. The chain's CDR3 is CASSQSGSGTDTQYF. DNA of the CDR3: TGCGCCAGCAGCCAAAGCGGAAGCGGCACAGATACGCAGTATTTT. Full variable domain (remainder filled in from reference TRBV5-1 and TRBJ2-3): KAGVTQTPRYLIKTRGQQVTLSCSPISGHRSVSWYQQTPGQGLQFLFEYFSETQRNKGNFPGRFSGRQFSNSRSEMNVSTLELGDSALYLCASSQSGSGTDTQYFGPGTRLTVL.

This clone came up a few times. The V gene is TRBV27, the J gene TRBJ1-2; D might be TRBD1 (5 bases). Trimming pared 2 bases from V and 4 bases from J, leaving 8 bases between. Germline-derived CDR1 and CDR2 are MNHEY and SMNVEV (reference sequence). CDR3 length: 13 residues. The CDR3 spells CASSLEGFYGYTF. The CDR3 DNA reads TGTGCCAGCAGTTTAGAGGGGTTCTATGGCTACACCTTC.

This sequence joins TRBV6-2 or TRBV6-3 and TRBJ2-7, with 8 bases fitting TRBD1. The CDR3 spans 21 residues. CDR1 is MNHEY, CDR2 SVGEGT, per germline. The V and J ends lost 6 bases and 6 bases, in that order; junction bases with no gene match: 31. The CDR3 region is CASSENLNWTGRKIILGEQYF. The CDR3 DNA is TGTGCCAGCAGCGAAAACCTCAACTGGACAGGGAGGAAGATCATTCTCGGCGAGCAGTACTTC.

This rearrangement joins TRBV11-2 to TRBJ1-3, with 12 positions matching TRBD1. From germline, CDR1 is SGHAT and CDR2 FQNNGV. J was trimmed by 3 bases and V by 1 base; bases with no gene match: 4. The CDR3 is 17 amino acids. Here the CDR3 reads CASSLVGQGAFGNTIYF. The CDR3 DNA reads as TGTGCCAGCAGCTTAGTGGGACAGGGGGCGTTTGGAAACACCATATATTTT.

V gene TRBV18 combines with J gene TRBJ2-5; 8 nucleotides line up with TRBD1. Germline trimming cut 3 bases from V and 5 bases from J; bases unmatched to any gene: 5. Germline assignment: CDR1 KGHSH and CDR2 LQKENI. The CDR3 is made up of 14 amino acids. For the CDR3, the DNA is TGTGCCAGCTCACCGGACAGGGCGGCCGAGACCCAGTACTTC. This gives the protein CASSPDRAAETQYF.